Presented here are 30 T cell receptor beta chains from one specimen sequenced in a study of cytomegalovirus exposure and HLA in healthy donors. The table came from immunoSEQ multiplex PCR; TCRdb's copy has only in-frame clones and leaves some out. The sample has hundreds of thousands of clones, about 90% seen once. Source material: PBMCs. These receptors all come from a young man in good health and CMV-seropositive.

The chain uses TRBV6-4 and TRBJ1-4, with D tentatively TRBD1 (5 bases). The CDR3 sequence is 17 residues long. Trimming cost V 4 bases and J 4 bases, with 19 bases left between them. Germline CDR1 MRHNA, CDR2 SNTAGT. CDR3 nucleotides: TGTGCCAGCAGTGTCCTCCTCCGGGGGGGGAGTAATGAAAAACTGTTTTTT. It codes for CASSVLLRGGSNEKLFF.

The chain couples TRBV25-1 to TRBJ1-3, with D possibly TRBD1 on 5 matching bases. V lost 4 bases to trimming and J lost 0 bases, with 7 bases between them. This CDR3 has 14 amino acids. Germline CDR1 and CDR2: MGHDK and SYGVNS. CDR3 nucleotides: TGTGCCAGCAGTGTGACAGCCTCTGGAAACACCATATATTTT. Protein product: CASSVTASGNTIYF.

The V and J genes are TRBV27 and TRBJ2-3, with 9 bases identical to TRBD1. This CDR3 comprises 15 residues. V lost 5 bases to trimming and J lost 5 bases; unmatched junction nucleotides: 8. Germline loops: CDR1 MNHEY, CDR2 SMNVEV (reference sequence). The CDR3 nucleotides read TGTGCCAGCAGTCTCCGGGACAGGGTAATAGATACGCAGTATTTT. It translates to CASSLRDRVIDTQYF.

This chain connects TRBV2 to TRBJ1-2; D call uncertain. The CDR3 consists of 13 residues. Germline V gene lookup returns CDR1 SNHLY and CDR2 FYNNEI. V lost 7 bases to trimming and J lost 9 bases, with 18 bases between them. The CDR3, as DNA: TGTGCCAGCAAAGGACTTACCGGTTCAAGCTACACCTTC. As protein: CASKGLTGSSYTF.

The rearrangement uses TRBV27 and TRBJ2-7; TRBD1 matches at 7 bases. This CDR3 region has 15 residues. CDR1 and CDR2 from the germline V gene are MNHEY and SMNVEV (reference sequence). J gave up 3 bases and V 4 bases, and 9 bases lay outside the gene matches. The CDR3 nucleotides are TGTGCCAGCAGTTCTCAACAGGGGATTAGCTACGAGCAGTACTTC. It is translated as CASSSQQGISYEQYF.

This chain connects TRBV28 to TRBJ1-2; no clear D gene. Germline values: CDR1 MDHEN, CDR2 SYDVKM. The CDR3 length is 13 residues. V was cut by 6 bases and J by 7 bases, with 15 bases left in between. For the CDR3, the DNA is TGTGCCAGCAGGGAAGGGATGGTCGGTGGCTACACCTTC. Protein product: CASREGMVGGYTF.

The V call is TRBV7-6, the J call TRBJ2-3, with D maybe TRBD2 (6 bases). Germline V gives CDR1 SGHVS, CDR2 FNYEAQ. The CDR3 is 17 amino acids. V was clipped by 1 base and J by 0 bases, with 14 bases between them. This chain's CDR3 is CASSLEELADSTDTQYF. CDR3 nucleotides: TGTGCCAGCAGCTTAGAGGAATTAGCGGATAGCACAGATACGCAGTATTTT.

This chain uses TRBV28 with TRBJ1-1, with D perhaps TRBD1 (6 bases). CDR1 is MDHEN and CDR2 is SYDVKM in the germline V gene. With 8 bases removed from V and 4 bases from J, the gap between germline ends came to 14 bases. This CDR3 has 13 amino acids. Here the CDR3 DNA reads TGTGCCAGCTGCCCACAGGGCGGCACTGAAGCTTTCTTT. Translation gives CASCPQGGTEAFF.

J is TRBJ2-1 and V is TRBV6-4; D is possibly TRBD2 (5 bases). The V gene lost 5 bases and the J gene lost 6 bases, with 17 bases spanning the gap. Germline values: CDR1 MRHNA, CDR2 SNTAGT. This CDR3 has 15 amino acids. Here the CDR3 reads CASSPRSGEGNEQFF. CDR3 in DNA: TGTGCCAGCAGTCCGAGAAGCGGAGAGGGCAATGAGCAGTTCTTC.

The V call is TRBV4-2, the J call TRBJ2-5; weak D call: TRBD1 (5 bases). The V end lost 3 bases, the J end lost 2 bases, and 7 bases lay between the germline ends. The CDR3 loop spans 13 amino acids. The germline V gene has CDR1 LGHNA and CDR2 YNFKEQ. The CDR3 DNA reads TGTGCCAGCAGCCAGACAGAGCAAGAGACCCAGTACTTC. It is translated as CASSQTEQETQYF.

The J gene is TRBJ1-3, the V gene TRBV5-1; D is unclear. This CDR3 has 17 amino acids. V was cut by 4 bases and J by 0 bases, with 17 bases left in between. CDR1 is SGHRS, CDR2 YFSETQ, per germline. The CDR3 DNA reads TGCGCCAGCAGCCAAGGATGGAGACGGGACTCTGGAAACACCATATATTTT. Protein product: CASSQGWRRDSGNTIYF.

This chain connects TRBV18 to TRBJ1-2, with D possibly matching TRBD1 (5 bases). The V gene lost 4 bases and the J gene lost 2 bases, with 8 bases spanning the gap. The CDR3 spans 13 residues. Germline V gene sequence: CDR1 KGHSH, CDR2 LQKENI. The CDR3, as DNA: TGTGCCAGCTCACTTGACAGAAACTATGGCTACACCTTC. Protein product: CASSLDRNYGYTF.

This clone appeared once. The chain recombines TRBV7-6 with TRBJ1-2, with 7 bases fitting TRBD1. The length of the CDR3 is 14 residues. Trimming at V came to 1 base and at J to 8 bases, leaving 7 bases not matched to a gene. Germline assignment: CDR1 SGHVS and CDR2 FNYEAQ. The CDR3 bases are TGTGCCAGCAGCTTAGACCCAGGGGGGCAGGGCTACACCTTC. Its translation is CASSLDPGGQGYTF.

This clone occurred once. The chain combines TRBV30 with TRBJ2-1; 7 positions agree with TRBD2. V lost 0 bases, J lost 7 bases, and 6 bases stayed unmatched. Germline V lookup: CDR1 GTSNPN, CDR2 SVGIG (reference sequence). This CDR3 contains 14 residues. CDR3 region: CAWSVRASGNEQFF. CDR3 DNA sequence: TGTGCCTGGAGTGTACGGGCTAGCGGAAATGAGCAGTTCTTC.

This chain links TRBV6-5 with TRBJ1-3; D not resolved. This CDR3 spans 13 amino acids. Germline V CDR1 and CDR2: MNHEY, SVGAGI. V lost 7 bases to trimming and J lost 4 bases, with 11 bases between them. CDR3 protein: CASTPGPGNTIYF. The CDR3 region has the DNA TGTGCCAGCACTCCAGGTCCAGGAAACACCATATATTTT.

This clone turned up a few times. V usage is TRBV4-2 and J usage is TRBJ2-7; D ambiguous. The CDR3 is 16 residues long. Germline loops: CDR1 LGHNA, CDR2 YNFKEQ. V was cut by 0 bases and J by 0 bases, with 12 bases left in between. The CDR3: CASSQDGVVTSYEQYF. In DNA, the CDR3 is TGTGCCAGCAGCCAAGACGGCGTTGTTACCTCCTACGAGCAGTACTTC.

On this clone: The same CDR3 is also encoded by other DNA sequences in this sample. The chain carries TRBV7-9 and TRBJ1-2; D is undetermined. Germline V CDR1 and CDR2: SEHNR, FQNEAQ (reference sequence). The CDR3 covers 13 residues. The ends were cut back, 5 bases at V and 2 bases at J, with 9 bases in the middle. The CDR3 DNA follows: TGTGCCAGCAGCCGTGACACGAACTATGGCTACACCTTC. Protein sequence: CASSRDTNYGYTF.

The chain carries TRBV29-1 and TRBJ1-1; D remains unclear. Germline V gives CDR1 SQVTM, CDR2 ANQGSEA. The V gene lost 4 bases and the J gene lost 0 bases, with 9 bases spanning the gap. The CDR3 is 13 residues long. The CDR3 DNA reads TGCAGCGTTGTAGGTTTCATGAACACTGAAGCTTTCTTT. Translation: CSVVGFMNTEAFF.

CDR3 region: CARGLGGTEAFF. The CDR3, as DNA: TGTGCCAGGGGCCTGGGGGGCACTGAAGCTTTCTTT. The chain links TRBV5-6 to TRBJ1-1; a weak D match, TRBD1 (5 bases). Germline lookup yields CDR1 SGHDT and CDR2 YYEEEE. The V end lost 8 bases, the J end lost 4 bases, and 12 bases lay between the germline ends. CDR3 length: 12 amino acids.

This clone has a single count. The chain employs TRBV13 and TRBJ1-1; weak D call: TRBD1 (6 bases). V shed 6 bases and J shed 4 bases, with 15 bases lying between them. Germline loops: CDR1 PRHDT, CDR2 FYEKMQ (reference sequence). CDR3 length equals 14 residues. The CDR3 DNA is TGTGCCAGCAGAGCGTGGGGGGGCGTCACTGAAGCTTTCTTT. Its translation: CASRAWGGVTEAFF.

The chain links TRBV7-9 to TRBJ2-5; 14 bases line up with TRBD2. The ends lost 5 bases at V and 0 bases at J; junction bases unmatched: 2. Germline CDR1 reads SEHNR; CDR2 reads FQNEAQ (reference sequence). The CDR3 length is 16 residues. CDR3 bases: TGTGCCAGCAGCCGGACTAGCGGGGGGTACCAAGAGACCCAGTACTTC. Translated, it gives CASSRTSGGYQETQYF.

The chain carries TRBV6-6 and TRBJ1-2; D gene unclear. Trimming shortened V by 6 bases and J by 8 bases, and 16 bases separated the two germline ends. Germline-derived CDR1 and CDR2 are MNHNY and SVGAGI (reference sequence). This CDR3 contains 13 residues. CDR3 bases: TGTGCCAGCAGCGACGGAAGAGACGGGGGCTACACCTTC. Protein product: CASSDGRDGGYTF.

The V gene is TRBV29-1, the J gene TRBJ1-1; D uncertain. CDR1 and CDR2 (germline): SQVTM, ANQGSEA. Trimming removed 4 bases at V and 1 base at J, with 10 bases between. This CDR3 has 13 amino acids. DNA for the CDR3: TGCAGCGTTGGGGCCCAGAGGAACACTGAAGCTTTCTTT. This encodes CSVGAQRNTEAFF.

The sample holds one count of this clone. V gene TRBV11-3 combines with J gene TRBJ2-2; 11 nucleotides match TRBD1. CDR3 length equals 15 residues. CDR1 and CDR2 (germline): SGHNT, YENEEA. The ends lost 4 bases at V and 6 bases at J; junction bases unmatched: 4. CDR3 bases: TGTGCCAGCAGCTACGCGGACAGGGGGCCCGGGGAGCTGTTTTTT. Translated, it gives CASSYADRGPGELFF.

The CDR3 protein is CASADSPIYGYTF. In DNA, the CDR3 is TGTGCCAGTGCTGACAGTCCCATCTATGGCTACACCTTC. The chain combines TRBV6-1 with TRBJ1-2; a possible D gene is TRBD1 (5 bases). The CDR3 is 13 residues long. Germline CDR1 reads MNHNS; CDR2 reads SASEGT. The ends were cut back, 9 bases at V and 4 bases at J, with 15 bases in the middle.

V usage is TRBV11-2 and J usage is TRBJ2-2, with D unresolved. V was trimmed by 5 bases and J by 3 bases, leaving 10 bases between them. Germline assignment: CDR1 SGHAT and CDR2 FQNNGV. The CDR3 extends over 14 amino acids. The CDR3 is CASSAIRYTGELFF. The CDR3 coding sequence is TGTGCCAGCAGCGCTATCCGGTACACCGGGGAGCTGTTTTTT.

DNA of the CDR3: TGTGCCAGCAGTGAACTGGGACCAACTATTTCTAACTATGGCTACACCTTC. Amino acid sequence: CASSELGPTISNYGYTF. The V gene is TRBV6-1, the J gene TRBJ1-2; possible D gene TRBD1, 5 bases. The V gene's germline CDR1 is MNHNS and CDR2 SASEGT. The V end lost 2 bases, the J end lost 0 bases, and 16 bases lay between the germline ends. The CDR3 consists of 17 residues.

The gene calls are TRBV2 and TRBJ2-5; 16 bases agree with TRBD2. Trimming at V came to 10 bases and at J to 5 bases, leaving 7 bases not matched to a gene. Germline CDR1 SNHLY, CDR2 FYNNEI. The CDR3 loop spans 15 amino acids. The CDR3 DNA follows: TGTGCCATTCTTCCGGGACTAGCGGGAGGGGAGACCCAGTACTTC. Translating gives CAILPGLAGGETQYF.

This clone was observed a handful of times. The chain combines TRBV11-2 with TRBJ1-3; D uncertain. Germline lookup yields CDR1 SGHAT and CDR2 FQNNGV. The V end lost 2 bases, the J end lost 7 bases, and 9 bases lay between the germline ends. This CDR3 is built from 13 residues. The CDR3: CASSLTRGNTIYF. CDR3 nucleotides: TGTGCCAGCAGCTTAACTCGTGGGAACACCATATATTTT.

Here the CDR3 reads CASSLSFGGSYNEQFF. As DNA, the CDR3 is TGTGCCAGCAGCTTAAGTTTTGGCGGGAGCTACAATGAGCAGTTCTTC. This chain joins TRBV7-2 and TRBJ2-1, with TRBD2 matching 7 bases. The CDR3 length is 16 residues. CDR1 SGHTA and CDR2 FQGNSA come from the germline V gene. With V trimmed by 2 bases and J by 3 bases, 7 bases remained unmatched. The full variable domain, in which reference TRBV7-2 and TRBJ2-1 provide the parts outside the CDR3, is GAGVSQSPSNKVTEKGKDVELRCDPISGHTALYWYRQSLGQGLEFLIYFQGNSAPDKSGLPSDRFSAERTGGSVSTLTIQRTQQEDSAVYLCASSLSFGGSYNEQFFGPGTRLTVL.